This TCR beta chain originates from a study of blood T cell repertoires in COVID-19. Study-wide context: Donors in the United States, Italy and Spain gave samples during acute or convalescent COVID-19. Sources were T cells, B-cell-depleted T cells, or PBMCs; the material itself was cDNA or gDNA.

Authors' processing steps: By means of reference gene primer amplification, nucleated cell counts were estimated. Profiled with immunoSEQ multiplex PCR; TCRdb holds only in-frame clones, not every one. V, J and clone size were drawn from that table, and D and trimming were deduced from the DNA. The table has some 89,000 clones, 80% to 90% seen once. V shed 2 bases and J 11 bases; nucleotides not matched to a gene: 10. CDR1 and CDR2 (germline): SGHKS, YYEKEE (reference sequence). The CDR3 runs 15 residues. The chain recombines TRBV5-5 with TRBJ1-6; TRBD1 matches at 7 bases. This TCR was sampled from a human donor in a cohort sampled during active COVID-19. The sequencing sample was made of peripheral blood. The CDR3 spells CASSFGTALGPPLHF. CDR3 bases: TGTGCCAGCAGCTTCGGGACAGCCCTAGGTCCACCCCTCCACTTT.